The subject of this entry is one T cell receptor (beta chain). Germline V lookup: CDR1 SNHLY, CDR2 FYNNEI. V shed 4 bases and J shed 3 bases, with 12 bases lying between them. This CDR3 spans 14 amino acids. The sample comes from a study of blood T cell repertoires in COVID-19. Study details: Specimens from acute and convalescent COVID-19 originated in the United States, Italy and Spain. The cDNA or gDNA used as material had been derived from T cells, B-cell-depleted T cells, or PBMCs.

Generated by immunoSEQ multiplex PCR, the TCRdb table keeps only in-frame clones and is missing some. The table records 150,000 to 190,000 clones, roughly 82% of them present only once. Sequencing was performed on peripheral blood. J is TRBJ1-2 and V is TRBV2; a possible D gene is TRBD1 (6 bases). This TCR was recovered from a woman aged 50 to 60 with acute or convalescent COVID-19. The CDR3 here is CASSVQGADYGYTF. The DNA of the CDR3 is TGTGCCAGCAGTGTACAGGGTGCTGACTATGGCTACACCTTC.